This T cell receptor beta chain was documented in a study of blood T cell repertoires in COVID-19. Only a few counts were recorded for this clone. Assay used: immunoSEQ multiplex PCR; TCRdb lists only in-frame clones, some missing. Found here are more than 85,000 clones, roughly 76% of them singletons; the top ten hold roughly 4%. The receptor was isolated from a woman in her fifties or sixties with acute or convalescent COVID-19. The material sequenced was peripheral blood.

The CDR3 DNA reads as TGTGCCACCAGCAGAGATAAGGGGTACCAAAACACCTTC. This encodes CATSRDKGYQNTF. The rearrangement links TRBV15 to TRBJ1-2, with TRBD1 as a possible D gene (5 bases). This CDR3 comprises 13 residues. CDR1 is LNHNV and CDR2 is YYDKDF in the germline V gene (reference sequence). V shed 0 bases and J shed 12 bases, with 14 bases lying between them.